This TCR beta chain was sequenced during a study of CD8+CD57+ T cells in acquired aplastic anemia. Turning to the study itself: Yields of DNA that came from sorted CD4+ and CD8+ cells averaged approximately 3.5 ug.

Study-level results: Patients did not significantly differ from controls in CD8+ Simpson's diversity. Researchers report that 25 to 35 CD8+ CDR3 sequences appeared in both patients and controls.

TCR beta VDJ and CDR3 profiling used genomic DNA as template. TCRdb fed the reads into MiXCR, producing one record per CDR3 protein. The profile shows hundreds of thousands of distinct CDR3 sequences, approximately 45% of them singletons. By flow cytometry, patients selected for sequencing had shown an expansion of CD8+CD57+ cells. CDR3 size: 16 residues. Trimming cost V 4 bases and J 1 base, with 14 bases left between them. Per germline, CDR1 KGHDR and CDR2 SFDVKD. To note about this clonotype: Its cognate antigen is unknown.

The chain carries TRBV24-1 and TRBJ2-3; TRBD2 might be the D (6 bases). This sequence was found in a human donor with aplastic anemia. The source material was sorted CD4+, CD8+, or CD8+CD57+ T cells (not recorded which) from PBMCs. CDR3 in amino acids: CATSDPSVVGTDTQYF. The CDR3 region has the DNA TGTGCCACCAGTGACCCTAGCGTCGTCGGCACAGATACGCAGTATTTT.